These T cell receptor beta chains were read from a single sample in a study of blood T cell repertoires in COVID-19. Only in-frame clones appear in the TCRdb table, and some are missing; sequencing was by immunoSEQ multiplex PCR. The sample lists some 60,000 clones; about 81% were seen once. Sequencing used peripheral blood. The receptor source for this set is a human donor in a cohort sampled during active COVID-19. Each CDR3 is given with its conserved first and last residue. D genes are given only for firm matches. Clone size is given for some rows only: seen once, a few or many times, or a class if the clone is expanded.

clone_size	v_call	j_call	d_call	cdr3_aa	cdr3_nt
medium-sized	TRBV2	TRBJ2-2	TRBD1	CASSSSGQGAGELFF	TGTGCCAGCAGTTCCTCGGGACAGGGCGCCGGGGAGCTGTTTTTT
many	TRBV10-3	TRBJ1-2	NA	CAISEGVGRVHGYTF	TGTGCCATCAGTGAGGGAGTGGGGAGGGTCCATGGCTACACCTTC
NA	TRBV6-5	TRBJ1-3	TRBD1	CASSYRGRGLGNTIYF	TGTGCCAGCAGTTATAGGGGCAGGGGGCTTGGAAACACCATATATTTT
once	TRBV11-2	TRBJ2-1	NA	CASSTTMLAEQFF	TGTGCCAGCAGCACAACTATGTTGGCTGAGCAGTTCTTC
NA	TRBV2	TRBJ1-5	NA	CASSPDRSNQPQHF	TGTGCCAGCAGTCCTGACAGATCCAATCAGCCCCAGCATTTT
NA	TRBV5-1	TRBJ1-6	NA	CASSPTGQYNSPLHF	TGCGCCAGCAGCCCAACCGGACAGTATAATTCACCCCTCCACTTT
NA	TRBV5-1	TRBJ2-3	NA	CASSPGTQRATDTQYF	TGCGCCAGCAGCCCGGGGACTCAGCGGGCCACAGATACGCAGTATTTT
NA	TRBV18	TRBJ2-3	NA	CASSQGLEDTQYF	TGTGCCAGCTCCCAGGGGCTTGAAGATACGCAGTATTTT
NA	TRBV3-1/TRBV3-2	TRBJ2-3	NA	CASSQERNTQYF	TGTGCCAGCAGCCAAGAGCGGAATACGCAGTATTTT
NA	TRBV14	TRBJ1-1	NA	CASSDLGEVLTEAFF	TGTGCCAGCAGCGACTTAGGCGAGGTGCTCACTGAAGCTTTCTTT
NA	TRBV3-1/TRBV3-2	TRBJ1-5	NA	CASSQDLANQPQHF	TGTGCCAGCAGCCAAGATTTGGCCAATCAGCCCCAGCATTTT
NA	TRBV30	TRBJ2-7	TRBD1	CAWSDTGDEQYF	TGTGCCTGGAGCGATACAGGGGACGAGCAGTACTTC
NA	TRBV3-1/TRBV3-2	TRBJ1-5	NA	CASSHRGSNQPQHF	TGTGCCAGCAGCCACAGGGGTTCCAATCAGCCCCAGCATTTT
NA	TRBV30	TRBJ2-1	NA	CAWSSQGRNNEQFF	TGTGCCTGGAGTTCCCAGGGTCGCAACAATGAGCAGTTCTTC
NA	TRBV3-1/TRBV3-2	TRBJ1-5	NA	CASSLRWGADQPQHF	TGTGCCAGCTCTCTTAGGTGGGGAGCGGATCAGCCCCAGCATTTT
NA	TRBV3-1/TRBV3-2	TRBJ2-7	NA	CASSQEWSSEQYF	TGTGCCAGCAGCCAAGAGTGGTCGAGCGAGCAGTACTTC
NA	TRBV10-3	TRBJ2-7	NA	CAVQQGPAGAEQYF	TGTGCCGTACAACAGGGACCAGCCGGGGCCGAGCAGTACTTC
NA	TRBV11-2	TRBJ1-2	NA	CASSLAQGRGYTF	TGTGCCAGCAGCTTAGCTCAGGGTCGAGGCTACACCTTC
NA	TRBV5-1	TRBJ2-5	NA	CASSLDSPHETQYF	TGCGCCAGCAGCCTAGACAGCCCCCACGAGACCCAGTACTTC
NA	TRBV3-1/TRBV3-2	TRBJ1-4	NA	CASRDRLNEKLFF	TGTGCCAGCAGGGACAGACTTAATGAAAAACTGTTTTTT
NA	TRBV29-1	TRBJ2-1	TRBD2	CSVDRLAGGNYNEQFF	TGCAGCGTTGATAGACTAGCGGGGGGGAATTACAATGAGCAGTTCTTC
NA	TRBV6-1	TRBJ1-2	NA	CASSEGGGPYGYTF	TGTGCCAGCAGTGAAGGGGGCGGACCCTATGGCTACACCTTC
NA	TRBV6-5	TRBJ1-3	TRBD1	CAIQGAGGNTIYF	TGTGCCATACAGGGGGCGGGAGGAAACACCATATATTTT
once	TRBV6-4	TRBJ1-5	NA	CASSDVGGQPQHF	TGTGCCAGCAGTGACGTAGGGGGTCAGCCCCAGCATTTT
NA	TRBV7-2	TRBJ1-5	TRBD1	CASSPGTGNNQPQHF	TGTGCCAGCAGTCCCGGGACAGGGAATAATCAGCCCCAGCATTTT
NA	TRBV30	TRBJ1-5	NA	CAWREYPTDKYNQPQHF	TGTGCCTGGAGAGAATACCCAACCGACAAATACAATCAGCCCCAGCATTTT
NA	TRBV11-1	TRBJ1-1	NA	CASSARGRGTEAFF	TGTGCCAGCAGCGCCCGGGGGAGAGGTACTGAAGCTTTCTTT
NA	TRBV28	TRBJ2-1	TRBD1	CASSLNPQGGNEQFF	TGTGCCAGCAGTTTGAACCCACAGGGGGGCAATGAGCAGTTCTTC
NA	TRBV7-9	TRBJ2-2	TRBD2	CASSFERGGPGELFF	TGTGCCAGCAGCTTTGAGCGGGGGGGCCCCGGGGAGCTGTTTTTT
NA	TRBV30	TRBJ1-6	TRBD1	CAESRDSFSPLHF	TGTGCCGAGTCCCGGGACAGCTTTTCACCCCTCCACTTT
NA	TRBV6-5	TRBJ2-7	NA	CASTDTGHEQYF	TGTGCCAGCACCGATACAGGGCACGAGCAGTACTTC
NA	TRBV3-1/TRBV3-2	TRBJ2-5	TRBD1	CASIQGYGTQYF	TGTGCCAGTATACAGGGGTATGGGACCCAGTACTTC
NA	TRBV12-3/TRBV12-4	TRBJ2-2	NA	CASSLSVAGELFF	TGTGCCAGCAGTTTATCGGTGGCCGGGGAGCTGTTTTTT
NA	TRBV19	TRBJ1-5	TRBD1	CASSRTGLQPQHF	TGTGCCAGTAGCCGGACAGGGCTTCAGCCCCAGCATTTT
NA	TRBV20-1	TRBJ1-1	TRBD1	CSAAGGHEAFF	TGCAGTGCAGCAGGGGGCCATGAAGCTTTCTTT
NA	TRBV9	TRBJ1-2	NA	CASSDMGPRGYTF	TGTGCCAGCTCCGACATGGGGCCTCGTGGCTACACCTTC
NA	TRBV19	TRBJ1-2	TRBD1	CASSIITGGNYGYTF	TGTGCCAGTAGTATAATTACAGGGGGCAACTATGGCTACACCTTC
NA	TRBV5-6	TRBJ2-5	TRBD2	CASSQLPFSGGETQYF	TGTGCCAGCAGCCAGCTCCCCTTTAGCGGGGGGGAGACCCAGTACTTC
NA	TRBV5-5	TRBJ1-2	TRBD1	CASSHVPGQANYGYTF	TGTGCCAGCAGCCACGTCCCGGGACAGGCGAACTATGGCTACACCTTC
once	TRBV3-1/TRBV3-2	TRBJ1-3	NA	CASSRMLGGTEGNTIYF	TGTGCCAGCAGCCGGATGCTTGGAGGGACCGAAGGAAACACCATATATTTT
NA	TRBV7-2	TRBJ1-5	NA	CASRPTGIGNQPQHF	TGTGCCAGCAGACCAACAGGGATAGGAAATCAGCCCCAGCATTTT
NA	TRBV5-5	TRBJ1-5	NA	CASSSGHGGNQPQHF	TGTGCCAGCAGCAGCGGGCACGGCGGCAATCAGCCCCAGCATTTT
NA	TRBV11-2	TRBJ1-1	TRBD1	CASSWRGLGTEAFF	TGTGCCAGCAGCTGGAGGGGGCTTGGCACTGAAGCTTTCTTT
NA	TRBV18	TRBJ2-1	NA	CASGGRDNEQFF	TGTGCCAGCGGCGGGCGGGACAATGAGCAGTTCTTC
NA	TRBV10-3	TRBJ2-7	NA	CAISYEAYEQYF	TGTGCCATCAGCTACGAGGCCTACGAGCAGTACTTC
NA	TRBV19	TRBJ2-1	NA	CASRGDNEQFF	TGTGCCAGCAGGGGGGACAATGAGCAGTTCTTC
NA	TRBV2	TRBJ1-2	NA	CASRILQAAQNYGYTF	TGTGCCAGCAGAATCTTGCAGGCTGCACAGAACTATGGCTACACCTTC
NA	TRBV14	TRBJ2-4	NA	CASSRIPRGIQYF	TGTGCCAGCAGCCGTATTCCTAGGGGCATTCAGTACTTC
NA	TRBV30	TRBJ1-5	TRBD1	CAWSVGGTTNQPQHF	TGTGCCTGGAGTGTAGGGGGCACTACCAATCAGCCCCAGCATTTT
NA	TRBV4-1	TRBJ2-2	TRBD1	CASSHNDRGWTGELFF	TGCGCCAGCAGCCATAACGACAGGGGTTGGACCGGGGAGCTGTTTTTT
NA	TRBV5-6	TRBJ1-2	NA	CASSPPAGYGYTF	TGTGCCAGCAGCCCGCCGGCGGGGTATGGCTACACCTTC
NA	TRBV11-1	TRBJ2-1	NA	CASTLSQDGEQFF	TGTGCCAGCACCCTGAGTCAGGATGGTGAGCAGTTCTTC
NA	TRBV21-1	TRBJ2-2	NA	CASSMHRGTGELFF	TGTGCCAGCAGCATGCACAGGGGCACCGGGGAGCTGTTTTTT
once	TRBV28	TRBJ1-5	NA	CASSSTGPGNQPQHF	TGTGCCAGCAGCTCAACAGGGCCTGGCAATCAGCCCCAGCATTTT
few	TRBV18	TRBJ2-7	NA	CASSPPSRGQYF	TGTGCCAGCTCACCACCCTCTCGCGGACAGTACTTC
NA	TRBV12-3/TRBV12-4	TRBJ1-2	NA	CASSSLYGYTF	TGTGCCAGCAGTTCCCTCTATGGCTACACCTTC
few	TRBV19	TRBJ1-5	TRBD1	CASTKGQGGANSNQPQHF	TGTGCCAGTACGAAAGGACAGGGGGGAGCTAATAGCAATCAGCCCCAGCATTTT